This T cell receptor (beta chain) originates from a study of tumor-infiltrating lymphocytes in primary liver carcinoma. On the study more broadly: By surgical resection, the patients were treated for their primary liver carcinoma. The patients included men and women who were aged 30 to 69 years.

Alongside blood RNA obtained from unsorted whole blood, germline DNA was also extracted. Preoperatively, about 4 milliliters of peripheral blood were collected. From 500 ng of total RNA, TCR beta-specific cDNA was reverse-transcribed using a constant-region primer. A slightly modified ARM-PCR protocol with three nested multiplex PCR rounds produced these TCR beta libraries. MiXCR was run by TCRdb on the multiplex PCR reads, yielding one entry per CDR3 protein. The sample lists some 200,000 distinct CDR3 sequences, 65% occurring once. In this sample, this clonotype turned up a few times. This may be a read error: a much more frequent sequence differs by one nucleotide. The CDR3 carries no conserved terminal phenylalanine or tryptophan, so it likely arises from a read error. The sample consisted of peripheral blood. This receptor was obtained from a woman in her sixties with primary liver carcinoma and hepatitis B virus infection.

CDR3 sequence (DNA): TGCGCCAGCAGCCGAACTAGCGGGGGTTACAATGAGCAGTTCCTC. It is translated as CASSRTSGGYNEQFL. This chain links TRBV4-1 with TRBJ2-1; 11 nucleotides agree with TRBD2. After removal of 4 bases from V and 4 bases from J, the junction contained 3 bases not matched to a gene. This CDR3 has 15 amino acids. Germline V gives CDR1 MGHRA, CDR2 YSYEKL.